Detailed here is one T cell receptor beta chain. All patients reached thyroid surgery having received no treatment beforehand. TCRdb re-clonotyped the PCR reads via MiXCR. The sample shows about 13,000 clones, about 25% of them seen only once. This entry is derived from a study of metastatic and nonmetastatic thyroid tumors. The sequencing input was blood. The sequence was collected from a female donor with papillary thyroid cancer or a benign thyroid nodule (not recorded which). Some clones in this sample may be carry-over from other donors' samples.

Written as DNA, the CDR3 is TGTGCCAGCAGTCGGCCGGGACAGGGGAACAATGAGCAGTTCTTC. It translates to CASSRPGQGNNEQFF. The chain couples TRBV2 to TRBJ2-1, with TRBD1 matching over 10 bases. Trimming at V came to 5 bases and at J to 5 bases, leaving 6 bases not matched to a gene. The CDR3 has 15 amino acids. Per the germline V gene, CDR1 is SNHLY and CDR2 is FYNNEI.